Given below is one TCR beta chain in context. What it recognizes is unknown. Data came from immunoSEQ multiplex PCR; TCRdb stores just in-frame clones and leaves some out. This table has 150,000 to 200,000 clones, about 90% appearing once. These data belong to a study of T cell responses to AZD1222 COVID-19 vaccine. General study points: Repertoires in all cases were sampled only once the peak T cell response had passed.

Germline CDR1 is MNHEY and CDR2 is SVGEGT. V dropped 3 bases and J dropped 2 bases, with 10 bases sitting between them. The CDR3 contains 14 residues. The material was peripheral blood, obtained on day 0 of AZD1222 vaccination. The TCR originated in an adult in good health. The chain employs TRBV6-2 or TRBV6-3 and TRBJ1-2; TRBD1 is a possible D gene (5 bases). DNA of the CDR3: TGTGCCAGCAGTTATGGGGCAGTGAACTATGGCTACACCTTC. It translates to CASSYGAVNYGYTF.